This TCR beta chain was documented in a study of metastatic and nonmetastatic thyroid tumors. In the study overall: Samples came from malignant and benign thyroid patients, and repertoires were compared across blood and tumor or nodule tissue.

Study-wide points: Malignant thyroid tumors reportedly exceeded benign nodules significantly in TCR beta diversity, with the difference appearing in blood and tumor.

With 3 bases removed from V and 0 bases from J, the gap between germline ends came to 6 bases. This CDR3 has 13 residues. The table lists this clone with many counts. Its target is unknown. Among the patients, none had received any treatment before thyroid surgery. Per the authors' pipeline: For papillary thyroid cancer, a distant-metastasis classifier was constructed from CDR3 differences observed across clinicopathological groups. TCRdb re-called clones via MiXCR from the PCR reads. In this record, the V and J calls reflect TCRdb's handling and not the investigators' own analysis. The profile shows about 64,000 clones, roughly 4.1% of them singletons.

The receptor comes from a female donor with papillary thyroid cancer or a benign thyroid nodule (not recorded which). Some clones in this sample may be carry-over from other donors' samples. Sequencing input: blood. The chain has TRBV12-3 or TRBV12-4 and TRBJ2-7; D unresolved. CDR3 sequence: CASSFWDSYEQYF. Written as DNA, the CDR3 is TGTGCCAGCAGTTTCTGGGACTCCTACGAGCAGTACTTC.